One sample yielded the 18 T cell receptor beta chains listed below, sequenced in a study of cytomegalovirus exposure and HLA in healthy donors. In the PCR, 60 Vbeta and 13 Jbeta primers were used. Sequencing was performed with immunoSEQ multiplex PCR; in TCRdb, only in-frame clones are kept and a portion is missing. The repertoire holds some 150,000 clones, with 65% to 85% as singletons. Sequencing was done on a sample of PBMCs. The receptors come from a woman in her 40s in good health and CMV-seropositive.

This clone was counted only a few times. At the DNA level, this CDR3 is encoded by other sequences in the same sample as well. V usage is TRBV11-2 and J usage is TRBJ1-1; D perhaps matches TRBD1 (5 bases). The CDR3 extends over 16 amino acids. Trimming took 5 bases from V and 1 from J, leaving 17 bases between them. The germline CDR1 and CDR2 sequences are SGHAT and FQNNGV. This CDR3 reads CASSLAGGRANTEAFF. As DNA, the CDR3 is TGTGCCAGCAGCCTAGCCGGGGGGAGGGCGAACACTGAAGCTTTCTTT. The full variable domain, its missing parts supplied by reference TRBV11-2 and TRBJ1-1, is EAGVAQSPRYKIIEKRQSVAFWCNPISGHATLYWYQQILGQGPKLLIQFQNNGVVDDSQLPKDRFSAERLKGVDSTLKIQPAKLEDSAVYLCASSLAGGRANTEAFFGQGTRLTVV.

J is TRBJ2-1 and V is TRBV19, with TRBD1 matching over 11 bases. This CDR3 has 14 amino acids. CDR1 and CDR2 (germline): LNHDA, SQIVND (reference sequence). V trimming: 10 bases; J trimming: 7 bases; junction bases outside the gene matches: 9. Written as DNA, the CDR3 is TGTGCCATAGCCGGGACAGGGGGGATGAATGAGCAGTTCTTC. Its protein is CAIAGTGGMNEQFF.

The chain couples TRBV27 to TRBJ2-7; TRBD1 matches 10 bases. Unmatched junction bases numbered 13, after V lost 2 bases and J lost 3 bases. The CDR3 is 18 amino acids. From germline, CDR1 is MNHEY and CDR2 SMNVEV (reference sequence). The CDR3 loop reads CASSLKRKDRGLLYEQYF. The CDR3 DNA reads TGTGCCAGCAGTTTAAAGAGGAAAGACAGGGGGCTTCTCTACGAGCAGTACTTC.

V is TRBV18 and J is TRBJ2-1; 8 bases line up with TRBD2. The CDR3 loop spans 18 amino acids. Germline V lookup: CDR1 KGHSH, CDR2 LQKENI. The J segment lost 3 bases and the V segment lost 5 bases, leaving 15 bases of the junction unmatched. CDR3 in DNA: TGTGCCAGCTCAACAAGGGGCGGTGGGCGGGAGGACTACAATGAGCAGTTCTTC. It codes for CASSTRGGGREDYNEQFF.

The rearrangement joins TRBV7-9 to TRBJ2-7; 9 bases fit TRBD2. The germline CDR1 and CDR2 sequences are SEHNR and FQNEAQ (reference sequence). V trimming: 5 bases; J trimming: 1 base; junction bases outside the gene matches: 6. The length of the CDR3 is 15 residues. The CDR3 loop reads CASSLRTSESYEQYF. CDR3 sequence (DNA): TGTGCCAGCAGCCTCAGGACTAGCGAATCCTACGAGCAGTACTTC.

J is TRBJ1-5 and V is TRBV30; D not certain. The V end was cut by 1 base, the J end by 1 base, with 5 bases between. The CDR3 runs 13 residues. The V gene's germline CDR1 is GTSNPN and CDR2 SVGIG (reference sequence). The CDR3 region is CAWSGQSNQPQHF. The DNA for the CDR3 is TGTGCCTGGAGTGGGCAGAGCAATCAGCCCCAGCATTTT.

This sequence joins TRBV30 and TRBJ1-1; D remains ambiguous. Trimming pared 5 bases from V and 5 bases from J, leaving 18 bases between. The CDR3 runs 14 residues. Germline-derived CDR1 and CDR2 are GTSNPN and SVGIG (reference sequence). The CDR3 is CAWARLGSSTEAFF. The CDR3 region has the DNA TGTGCCTGGGCCCGACTCGGTTCGAGTACTGAAGCTTTCTTT.

The chain employs TRBV6-5 and TRBJ1-6; the D gene is possibly TRBD1 (5 bases). V lost 8 bases to trimming and J lost 7 bases, with 18 bases between them. The CDR3 loop spans 15 amino acids. The germline V gene encodes CDR1 MNHEY and CDR2 SVGAGI. Here the CDR3 reads CASGGGSLGNSPLHF. The CDR3, as DNA: TGTGCCAGCGGGGGGGGATCTTTGGGAAATTCACCCCTCCACTTT.

The rearrangement joins TRBV5-1 to TRBJ2-5; TRBD2 matches at 15 bases. The CDR3 totals 15 residues. Germline CDR1 is SGHRS and CDR2 is YFSETQ. The V segment lost 4 bases and the J segment 5 bases; nucleotides outside the gene matches: 3. The CDR3 is CASSTGLAGGETQYF. For the CDR3, the DNA is TGCGCCAGCAGCACCGGACTAGCGGGAGGGGAGACCCAGTACTTC.

The J gene is TRBJ1-2, the V gene TRBV5-6; 7 nucleotides align to TRBD1. V dropped 4 bases and J dropped 3; count of bases not matched to a gene: 3. Germline loops: CDR1 SGHDT, CDR2 YYEEEE. This CDR3 is built from 13 residues. CDR3 residues: CASSVGTDYGYTF. For the CDR3, the DNA is TGTGCCAGCAGCGTCGGGACAGACTATGGCTACACCTTC.

This rearrangement joins TRBV19 to TRBJ2-7, with TRBD2 matching over 10 bases. CDR3 length equals 15 residues. Unmatched junction bases numbered 6, after V lost 5 bases and J lost 2 bases. From germline, CDR1 is LNHDA and CDR2 SQIVND (reference sequence). DNA for the CDR3: TGTGCCAGTAGTCATAGCGGGAGGCCCCCCTACGAGCAGTACTTC. This translates into CASSHSGRPPYEQYF.

The rearrangement links TRBV7-2 to TRBJ2-3; 11 positions match TRBD2. The J segment lost 1 base and the V segment lost 1 base, leaving 10 bases of the junction unmatched. Looked up from germline, CDR1 is SGHTA and CDR2 is FQGNSA. The CDR3 extends over 19 amino acids. The CDR3 is CASSLGPSSGRFRTDTQYF. The CDR3 DNA sequence: TGTGCCAGCAGCTTAGGACCCTCTAGCGGGAGGTTCCGCACAGATACGCAGTATTTT.

Here the CDR3 reads CAWSSAWGLAGETQYF. CDR3 sequence (DNA): TGTGCCTGGAGTTCCGCCTGGGGACTAGCGGGAGAGACCCAGTACTTC. The chain joins TRBV30 to TRBJ2-5, with 12 bases lining up with TRBD2. In germline, CDR1 is GTSNPN, CDR2 SVGIG (reference sequence). The trim removed 2 bases at V and 4 bases at J, leaving 8 bases unmatched. This CDR3 contains 16 residues.

The chain carries TRBV30 and TRBJ2-2; 12 bases are shared with TRBD2. Trimming at V came to 6 bases and at J to 1 base, leaving 9 bases not matched to a gene. The CDR3 consists of 17 residues. CDR1 is GTSNPN and CDR2 is SVGIG in the germline V gene (reference sequence). CDR3 in DNA: TGTGCCTGCAAATCGACTAGCGGGGGAAGGAACACCGGGGAGCTGTTTTTT. Translating gives CACKSTSGGRNTGELFF.

This clone was seen a single time. The chain employs TRBV29-1 and TRBJ2-5; 11 bases align to TRBD2. V was clipped by 4 bases and J by 5 bases; unmatched bases: 15. Looked up from germline, CDR1 is SQVTM and CDR2 is ANQGSEA. The CDR3 is made up of 17 amino acids. CDR3 residues: CSVGFGTSGKRGETQYF. CDR3 DNA: TGCAGCGTTGGTTTCGGGACTAGCGGAAAGAGGGGTGAGACCCAGTACTTC.

This rearrangement joins TRBV30 to TRBJ2-5, with D possibly matching TRBD2 (5 bases). V was clipped by 5 bases and J by 5 bases, with 15 bases between them. This CDR3 spans 13 amino acids. The V gene's germline CDR1 is GTSNPN and CDR2 SVGIG (reference sequence). CDR3 region: CAWGSRGHETQYF. CDR3 DNA sequence: TGTGCCTGGGGGTCCCGAGGGCACGAGACCCAGTACTTC.

The V and J genes are TRBV27 and TRBJ2-2; TRBD2 matches at 10 bases. The germline V gene encodes CDR1 MNHEY and CDR2 SMNVEV (reference sequence). The CDR3 extends over 18 amino acids. Trimming at V came to 2 bases and at J to 4 bases, leaving 10 bases not matched to a gene. Written as DNA, the CDR3 is TGTGCCAGCAGTTTAAGGCTAGCGGGAGTGGGGAGCACCGGGGAGCTGTTTTTT. Translating gives CASSLRLAGVGSTGELFF.

The chain recombines TRBV7-9 with TRBJ2-7; 9 nucleotides line up with TRBD1. V was pared by 4 bases and J by 7 bases, with 8 bases of the junction left unmatched. From germline, CDR1 is SEHNR and CDR2 FQNEAQ (reference sequence). The length of the CDR3 is 14 residues. The CDR3 loop reads CASSSGTGMGEQYF. The DNA of the CDR3 is TGTGCCAGCAGCTCCGGGACAGGGATGGGAGAGCAGTACTTC.